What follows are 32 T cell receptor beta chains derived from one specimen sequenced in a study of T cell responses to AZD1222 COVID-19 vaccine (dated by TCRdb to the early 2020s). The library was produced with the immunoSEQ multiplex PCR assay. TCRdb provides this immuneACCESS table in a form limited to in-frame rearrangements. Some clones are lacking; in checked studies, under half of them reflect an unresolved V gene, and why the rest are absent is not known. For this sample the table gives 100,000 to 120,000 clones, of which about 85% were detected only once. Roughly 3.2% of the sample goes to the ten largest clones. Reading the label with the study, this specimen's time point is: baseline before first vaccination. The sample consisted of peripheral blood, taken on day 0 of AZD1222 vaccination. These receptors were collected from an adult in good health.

The CDR3 is CASSLAARDTEAFF. The DNA for the CDR3 is TGTGCCAGCAGCTTAGCGGCTAGGGACACTGAAGCTTTCTTT. The chain couples TRBV7-2 to TRBJ1-1; no clear D gene. This CDR3 is 14 amino acids long. V dropped 0 bases and J dropped 3 bases, with 8 bases sitting between them. CDR1 and CDR2 from the germline V gene are SGHTA and FQGNSA.

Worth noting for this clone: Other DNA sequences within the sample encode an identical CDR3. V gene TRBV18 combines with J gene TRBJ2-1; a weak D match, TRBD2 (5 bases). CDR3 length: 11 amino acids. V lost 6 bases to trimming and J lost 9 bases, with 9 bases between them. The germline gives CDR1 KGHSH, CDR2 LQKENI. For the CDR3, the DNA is TGTGCCAGCTCCCCGGGGAGTGAGCAGTTCTTC. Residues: CASSPGSEQFF.

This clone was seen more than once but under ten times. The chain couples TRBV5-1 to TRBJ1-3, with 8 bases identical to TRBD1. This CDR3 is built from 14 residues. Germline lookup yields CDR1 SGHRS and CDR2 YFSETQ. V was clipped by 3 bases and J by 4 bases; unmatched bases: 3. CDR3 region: CASSSQGVGNTIYF. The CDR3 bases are TGCGCCAGCAGCTCACAGGGGGTAGGAAACACCATATATTTT.

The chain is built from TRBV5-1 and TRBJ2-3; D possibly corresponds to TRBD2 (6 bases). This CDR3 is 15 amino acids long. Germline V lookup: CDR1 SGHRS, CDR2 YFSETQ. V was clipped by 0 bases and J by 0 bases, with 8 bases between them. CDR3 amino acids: CASSLALASTDTQYF. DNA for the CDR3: TGCGCCAGCAGCTTGGCCCTAGCGAGCACAGATACGCAGTATTTT.

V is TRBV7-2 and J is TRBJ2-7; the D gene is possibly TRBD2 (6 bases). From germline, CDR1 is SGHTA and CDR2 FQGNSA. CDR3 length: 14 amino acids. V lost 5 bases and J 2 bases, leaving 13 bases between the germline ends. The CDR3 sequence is CASSPSRLAYEQYF. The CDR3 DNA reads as TGTGCCAGCAGCCCAAGCAGACTAGCCTACGAGCAGTACTTC.

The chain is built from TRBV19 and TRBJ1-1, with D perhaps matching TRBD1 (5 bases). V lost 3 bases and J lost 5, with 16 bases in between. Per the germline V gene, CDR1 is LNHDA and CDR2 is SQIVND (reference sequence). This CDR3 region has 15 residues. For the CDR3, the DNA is TGTGCCAGTAGTATGACTGGAGGGGCGCGGACTGAAGCTTTCTTT. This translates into CASSMTGGARTEAFF.

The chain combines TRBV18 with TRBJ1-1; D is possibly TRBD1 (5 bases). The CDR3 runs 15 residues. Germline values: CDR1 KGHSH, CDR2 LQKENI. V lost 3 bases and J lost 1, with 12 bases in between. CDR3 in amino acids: CASSPGGRENTEAFF. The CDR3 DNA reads TGTGCCAGCTCACCGGGCGGCAGGGAGAACACTGAAGCTTTCTTT.

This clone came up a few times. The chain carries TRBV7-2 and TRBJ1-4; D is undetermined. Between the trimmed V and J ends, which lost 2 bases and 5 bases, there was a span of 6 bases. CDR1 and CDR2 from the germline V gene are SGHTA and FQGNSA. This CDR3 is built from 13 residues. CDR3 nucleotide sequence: TGTGCCAGCAGCTTACCTTCAAATGAAAAACTGTTTTTT. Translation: CASSLPSNEKLFF.

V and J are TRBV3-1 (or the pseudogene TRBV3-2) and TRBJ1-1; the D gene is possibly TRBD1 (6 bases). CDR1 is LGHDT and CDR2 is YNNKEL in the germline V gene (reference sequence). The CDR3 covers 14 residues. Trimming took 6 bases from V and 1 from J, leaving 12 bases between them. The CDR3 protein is CASRAQGPNTEAFF. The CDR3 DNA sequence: TGTGCCAGCAGGGCACAGGGCCCGAACACTGAAGCTTTCTTT.

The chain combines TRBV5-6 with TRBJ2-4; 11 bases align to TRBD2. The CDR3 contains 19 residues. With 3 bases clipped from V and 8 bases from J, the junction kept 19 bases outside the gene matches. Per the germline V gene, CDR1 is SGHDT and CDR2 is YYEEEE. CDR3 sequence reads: CASSSSGTSGSPKWDIQYF. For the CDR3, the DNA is TGTGCCAGCAGCTCCTCCGGGACTAGCGGTTCCCCTAAATGGGACATTCAGTACTTC.

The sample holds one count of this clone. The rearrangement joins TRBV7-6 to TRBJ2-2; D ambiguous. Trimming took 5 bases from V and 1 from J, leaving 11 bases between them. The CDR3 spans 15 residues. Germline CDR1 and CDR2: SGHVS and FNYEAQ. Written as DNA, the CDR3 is TGTGCCAGCAGCCCTATAGCACAGAACACCGGGGAGCTGTTTTTT. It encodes CASSPIAQNTGELFF.

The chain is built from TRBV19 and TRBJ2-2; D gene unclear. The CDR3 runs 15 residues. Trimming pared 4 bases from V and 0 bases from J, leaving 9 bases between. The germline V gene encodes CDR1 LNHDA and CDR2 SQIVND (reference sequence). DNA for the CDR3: TGTGCCAGTAGTAGTGCGACGGCGAACACCGGGGAGCTGTTTTTT. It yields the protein CASSSATANTGELFF. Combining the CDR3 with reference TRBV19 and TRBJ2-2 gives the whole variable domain DGGITQSPKYLFRKEGQNVTLSCEQNLNHDAMYWYRQDPGQGLRLIYYSQIVNDFQKGDIAEGYSVSREKKESFPLTVTSAQKNPTAFYLCASSSATANTGELFFGEGSRLTVL.

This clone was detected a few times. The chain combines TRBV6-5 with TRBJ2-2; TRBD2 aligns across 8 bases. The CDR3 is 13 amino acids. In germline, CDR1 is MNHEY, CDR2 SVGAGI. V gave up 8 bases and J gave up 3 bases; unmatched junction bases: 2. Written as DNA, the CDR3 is TGTGCCAGCCACGGGAGGGACACCGGGGAGCTGTTTTTT. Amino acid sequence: CASHGRDTGELFF.

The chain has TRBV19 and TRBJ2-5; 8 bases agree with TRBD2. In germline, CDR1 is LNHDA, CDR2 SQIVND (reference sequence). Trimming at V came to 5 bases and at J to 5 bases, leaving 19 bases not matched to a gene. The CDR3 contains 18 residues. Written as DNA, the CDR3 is TGTGCCAGTAGTGCCCAAGCCTCGGGACTAGGGGGACGGGAGACCCAGTACTTC. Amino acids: CASSAQASGLGGRETQYF.

The CDR3 DNA reads as TGTGCCAGCTCACCAGGAGGGGCTGAGACTTCACCCCTCCACTTT. This gives the protein CASSPGGAETSPLHF. This rearrangement joins TRBV18 to TRBJ1-6; tentatively, D is TRBD1 (5 bases). The germline V and J ends were trimmed by 2 bases and 9 bases, with 14 bases remaining between them. Per the germline V gene, CDR1 is KGHSH and CDR2 is LQKENI. The CDR3 has 15 amino acids.

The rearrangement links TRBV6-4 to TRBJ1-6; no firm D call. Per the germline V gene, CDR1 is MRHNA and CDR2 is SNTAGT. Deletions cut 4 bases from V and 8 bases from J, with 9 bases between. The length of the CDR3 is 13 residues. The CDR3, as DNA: TGTGCCAGCAGTGCTGCACAGTATTCACCCCTCCACTTT. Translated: CASSAAQYSPLHF.

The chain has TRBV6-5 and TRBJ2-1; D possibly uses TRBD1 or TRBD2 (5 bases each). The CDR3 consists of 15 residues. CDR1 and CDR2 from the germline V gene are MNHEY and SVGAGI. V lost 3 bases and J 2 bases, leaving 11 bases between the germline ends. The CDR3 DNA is TGTGCCAGCAGTTATGGGGACGGCCCCTACAATGAGCAGTTCTTC. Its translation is CASSYGDGPYNEQFF.

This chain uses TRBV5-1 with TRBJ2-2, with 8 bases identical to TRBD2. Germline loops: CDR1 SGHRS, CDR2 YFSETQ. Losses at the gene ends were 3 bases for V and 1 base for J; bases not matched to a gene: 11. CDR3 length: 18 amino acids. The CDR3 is CASSSSGGVDLNTGELFF. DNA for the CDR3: TGCGCCAGCAGCTCGAGCGGGGGAGTAGACTTGAACACCGGGGAGCTGTTTTTT.

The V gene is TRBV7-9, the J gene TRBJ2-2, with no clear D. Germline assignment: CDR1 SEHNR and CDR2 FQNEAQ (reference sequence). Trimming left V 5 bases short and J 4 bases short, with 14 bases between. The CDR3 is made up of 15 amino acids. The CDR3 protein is CASSTRAATTGELFF. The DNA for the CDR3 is TGTGCCAGCAGCACAAGGGCGGCTACCACCGGGGAGCTGTTTTTT.

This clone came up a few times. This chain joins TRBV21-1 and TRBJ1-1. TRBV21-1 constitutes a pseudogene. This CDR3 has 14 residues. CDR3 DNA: TGTGCCAGCAGCAAGGGGTTGAGGCCCACTGAAGCTTTCTTT. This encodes CASSKGLRPTEAFF.

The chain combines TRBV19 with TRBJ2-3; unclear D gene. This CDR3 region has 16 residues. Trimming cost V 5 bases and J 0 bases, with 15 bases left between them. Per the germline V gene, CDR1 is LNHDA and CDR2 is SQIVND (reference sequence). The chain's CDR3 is CASSLFGPISTDTQYF. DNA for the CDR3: TGTGCCAGTAGTTTGTTCGGACCGATCAGCACAGATACGCAGTATTTT.

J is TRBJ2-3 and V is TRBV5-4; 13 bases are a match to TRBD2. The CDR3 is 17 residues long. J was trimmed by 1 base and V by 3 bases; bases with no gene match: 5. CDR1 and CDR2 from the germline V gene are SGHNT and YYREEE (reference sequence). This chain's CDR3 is CASSSRTSGGGTDTQYF. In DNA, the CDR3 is TGTGCCAGCAGCTCCCGGACTAGCGGGGGAGGCACAGATACGCAGTATTTT. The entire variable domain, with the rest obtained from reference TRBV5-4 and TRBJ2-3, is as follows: ETGVTQSPTHLIKTRGQQVTLRCSSQSGHNTVSWYQQALGQGPQFIFQYYREEENGRGNFPPRFSGLQFPNYSSELNVNALELDDSALYLCASSSRTSGGGTDTQYFGPGTRLTVL.

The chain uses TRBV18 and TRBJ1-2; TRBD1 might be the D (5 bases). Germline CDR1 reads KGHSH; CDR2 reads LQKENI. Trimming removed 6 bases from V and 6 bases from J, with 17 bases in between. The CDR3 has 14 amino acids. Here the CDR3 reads CASSIRRGADGYTF. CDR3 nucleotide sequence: TGTGCCAGCTCTATCCGCAGAGGGGCAGATGGCTACACCTTC.

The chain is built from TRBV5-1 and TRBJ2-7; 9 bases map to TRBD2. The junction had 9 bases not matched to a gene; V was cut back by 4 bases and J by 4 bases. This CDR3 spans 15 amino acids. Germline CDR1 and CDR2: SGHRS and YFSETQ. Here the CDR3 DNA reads TGCGCCAGCAGCGTTTTAGCGGGAGCTAATTACGAGCAGTACTTC. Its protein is CASSVLAGANYEQYF.

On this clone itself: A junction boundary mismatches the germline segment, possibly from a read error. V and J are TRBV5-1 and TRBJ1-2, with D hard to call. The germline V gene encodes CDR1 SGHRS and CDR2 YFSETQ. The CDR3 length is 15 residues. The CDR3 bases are TGCACCAGCAGCGCCCTATCTACAGAGATCTATGGCTACACCTTC. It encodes CTSSALSTEIYGYTF.

CDR3 loop: CASSLTGVTNEKLFF. The CDR3 nucleotides read TGTGCCAGCAGCTTAACGGGGGTAACTAATGAAAAACTGTTTTTT. This chain uses TRBV7-3 with TRBJ1-4; maybe TRBD1 (5 bases). In germline, CDR1 is SGHTA, CDR2 FQGTGA. There are 15 residues in the CDR3. V was cut by 0 bases and J by 1 base, with 6 bases left in between.

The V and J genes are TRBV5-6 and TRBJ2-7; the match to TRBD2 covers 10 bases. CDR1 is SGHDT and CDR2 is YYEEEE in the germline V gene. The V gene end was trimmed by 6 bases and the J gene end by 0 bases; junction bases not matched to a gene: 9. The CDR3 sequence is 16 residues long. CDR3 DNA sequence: TGTGCCAGCAACATTCGGACTAGCGGTAGCTCCTACGAGCAGTACTTC. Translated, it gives CASNIRTSGSSYEQYF.

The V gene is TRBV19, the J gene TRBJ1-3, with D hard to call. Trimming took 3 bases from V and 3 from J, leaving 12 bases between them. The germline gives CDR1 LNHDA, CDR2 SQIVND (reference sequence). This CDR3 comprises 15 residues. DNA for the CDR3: TGTGCCAGTAGTATGAACGGCGACATTGGAAACACCATATATTTT. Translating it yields CASSMNGDIGNTIYF.

Here the CDR3 DNA reads TGTGCCAGCACGAAGCCTGGACTAGCGGGAGATGAGCAGTTCTTC. The encoded protein is CASTKPGLAGDEQFF. The V gene is TRBV18, the J gene TRBJ2-1; 13 bases match TRBD2. Germline values: CDR1 KGHSH, CDR2 LQKENI. J gave up 8 bases and V 8 bases, and 9 bases lay outside the gene matches. The CDR3 consists of 15 residues.

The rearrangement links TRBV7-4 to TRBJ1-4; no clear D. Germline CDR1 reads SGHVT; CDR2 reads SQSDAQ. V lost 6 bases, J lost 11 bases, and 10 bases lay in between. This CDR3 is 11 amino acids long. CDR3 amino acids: CASRSIRKLFF. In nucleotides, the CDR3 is TGTGCCAGCAGGAGTATAAGGAAACTGTTTTTT. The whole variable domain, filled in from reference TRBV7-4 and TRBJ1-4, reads GAGVSQSPRYKVAKRGRDVALRCDSISGHVTLYWYRQTLGQGSEVLTYSQSDAQRDKSGRPSGRFSAERPERSVSTLKIQRTEQGDSAVYLCASRSIRKLFFGSGTQLSVL.

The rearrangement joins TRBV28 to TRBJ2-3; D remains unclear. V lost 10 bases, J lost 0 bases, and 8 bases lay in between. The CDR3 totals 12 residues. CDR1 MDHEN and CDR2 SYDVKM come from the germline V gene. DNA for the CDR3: TGTGCCACTGGAGCTAGCACAGATACGCAGTATTTT. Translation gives CATGASTDTQYF.

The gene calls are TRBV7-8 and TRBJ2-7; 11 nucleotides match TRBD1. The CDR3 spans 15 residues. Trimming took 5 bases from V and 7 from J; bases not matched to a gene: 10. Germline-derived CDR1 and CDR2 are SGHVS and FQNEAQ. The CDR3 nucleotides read TGTGCCAGCAGCCCCAAGCAGGACAGGGGGCGAGAGCAGTACTTC. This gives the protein CASSPKQDRGREQYF.